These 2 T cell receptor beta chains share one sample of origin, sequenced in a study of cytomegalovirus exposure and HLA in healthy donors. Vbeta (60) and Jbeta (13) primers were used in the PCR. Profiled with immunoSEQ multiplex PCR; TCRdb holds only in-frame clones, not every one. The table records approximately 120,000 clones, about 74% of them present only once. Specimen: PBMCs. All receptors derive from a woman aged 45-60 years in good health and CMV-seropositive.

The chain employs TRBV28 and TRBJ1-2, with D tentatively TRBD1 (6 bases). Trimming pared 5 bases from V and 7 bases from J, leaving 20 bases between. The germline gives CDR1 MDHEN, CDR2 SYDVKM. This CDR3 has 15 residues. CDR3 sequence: CASSQPWRGGGGYTF. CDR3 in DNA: TGTGCCAGCAGTCAACCCTGGAGGGGGGGAGGTGGCTACACCTTC.

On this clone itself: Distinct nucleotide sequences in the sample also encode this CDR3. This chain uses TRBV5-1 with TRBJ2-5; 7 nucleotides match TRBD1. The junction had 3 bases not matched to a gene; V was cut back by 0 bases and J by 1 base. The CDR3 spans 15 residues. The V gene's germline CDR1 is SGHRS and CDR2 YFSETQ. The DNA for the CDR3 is TGCGCCAGCAGCTTGGACGGGACAGCCCAAGAGACCCAGTACTTC. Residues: CASSLDGTAQETQYF.